Each of the 27 T cell receptor beta chains below was sequenced from the same sample in a study of T cell responses to AZD1222 COVID-19 vaccine. Repertoires were generated with immunoSEQ multiplex PCR, while TCRdb's copy carries only in-frame clones and drops some. The sample has more than 95,000 clones; 75% to 90% are singletons. Sequencing used peripheral blood, obtained on day 0 of AZD1222 vaccination. The receptors shown here come from an adult in good health.

This chain links TRBV30 with TRBJ1-5; possibly TRBD1 for D (6 bases). The ends were cut back, 2 bases at V and 0 bases at J, with 11 bases in the middle. The germline V gene has CDR1 GTSNPN and CDR2 SVGIG (reference sequence). The CDR3 covers 15 residues. The CDR3 region is CAWSRGGYSNQPQHF. As DNA, the CDR3 is TGTGCCTGGAGTAGAGGGGGTTATAGCAATCAGCCCCAGCATTTT. The full variable domain, completed using reference TRBV30 and TRBJ1-5, is SQTIHQWPATLVQPVGSPLSLECTVEGTSNPNLYWYRQAAGRGLQLLFYSVGIGQISSEVPQNLSASRPQDRQFILSSKKLLLSDSGFYLCAWSRGGYSNQPQHFGDGTRLSIL.

The chain is built from TRBV28 and TRBJ1-1; possible D gene TRBD1, 5 bases. V was cut by 6 bases and J by 0 bases, with 14 bases left in between. Germline V gene lookup returns CDR1 MDHEN and CDR2 SYDVKM. The CDR3 is made up of 15 amino acids. The CDR3 region is CASSNVDSLNTEAFF. DNA of the CDR3: TGTGCCAGCAGCAATGTTGACAGCCTGAACACTGAAGCTTTCTTT.

The chain joins TRBV28 to TRBJ1-1, with 8 nucleotides matching TRBD1. The CDR3 contains 15 residues. The V gene end was trimmed by 5 bases and the J gene end by 7 bases; junction bases not matched to a gene: 12. The germline V gene has CDR1 MDHEN and CDR2 SYDVKM. Here the CDR3 reads CASSPHTAGTGEAFF. The CDR3 DNA sequence: TGTGCCAGCAGTCCGCATACCGCTGGGACAGGTGAAGCTTTCTTT.

This clone came up once. The chain joins TRBV4-2 to TRBJ2-3, with TRBD1 as a possible D gene (6 bases). Looked up from germline, CDR1 is LGHNA and CDR2 is YNFKEQ. CDR3 size: 15 residues. V was shortened by 4 bases and J by 4 bases, with 15 bases between the two germline ends. The chain's CDR3 is CASSPRDKNADTQYF. The CDR3 bases are TGTGCCAGCAGCCCCCGGGACAAAAACGCAGATACGCAGTATTTT.

V usage is TRBV19 and J usage is TRBJ2-1; D unresolved. CDR1 and CDR2 from the germline V gene are LNHDA and SQIVND (reference sequence). Trimming took off 3 bases at V and 7 bases at J, with 13 bases between the two ends. The CDR3 has 14 residues. CDR3 DNA: TGTGCCAGTAGTATGACCCTCGTGGAAAATGAGCAGTTCTTC. Translated, it gives CASSMTLVENEQFF.

This chain uses TRBV2 with TRBJ2-5; no clear D. Trimming stripped 5 bases from V and 5 bases from J, with 9 bases between. This CDR3 has 12 residues. The germline V gene encodes CDR1 SNHLY and CDR2 FYNNEI. The CDR3 DNA follows: TGTGCCAGCAGTCCATACACCGAGACCCAGTACTTC. This sequence encodes CASSPYTETQYF.

This chain links TRBV4-3 with TRBJ1-2; weak D call: TRBD1 (6 bases). Germline V gene sequence: CDR1 LGHNA, CDR2 YSLEER. V lost 1 base and J lost 0, with 9 bases in between. This CDR3 is built from 15 residues. The CDR3, as DNA: TGCGCCAGCAGCCAAGGGGGGGCACCTAACTATGGCTACACCTTC. As protein: CASSQGGAPNYGYTF.

This clone has just one count. The gene calls are TRBV9 and TRBJ2-2, with 13 bases matching TRBD2. Per germline, CDR1 SGDLS and CDR2 YYNGEE. After removal of 3 bases from V and 6 bases from J, the junction contained 5 bases not matched to a gene. The CDR3 covers 16 residues. DNA of the CDR3: TGTGCCAGCAGCGCCAGGACTAGCGGGAGTTCCGGGGAGCTGTTTTTT. It translates to CASSARTSGSSGELFF.

The chain has TRBV10-3 and TRBJ2-1; 8 nucleotides match TRBD2. The CDR3 is 15 amino acids. CDR1 is ENHRY, CDR2 SYGVKD, per germline. V shed 0 bases and J 7 bases; nucleotides not matched to a gene: 5. The CDR3 DNA follows: TGTGCCATCAGTGAGTCATCCGGGAGGGGGAATGAGCAGTTCTTC. Its protein product is CAISESSGRGNEQFF.

This chain joins TRBV3-1 (or the pseudogene TRBV3-2) and TRBJ1-6; 10 bases map to TRBD1. Germline V lookup: CDR1 LGHDT, CDR2 YNNKEL (reference sequence). V gave up 0 bases and J gave up 7 bases; unmatched junction bases: 0. The CDR3 runs 15 residues. The CDR3 is CASSQEDRGNSPLHF. In nucleotides, the CDR3 is TGTGCCAGCAGCCAAGAGGACAGGGGGAATTCACCCCTCCACTTT.

The rearrangement links TRBV21-1 to TRBJ2-5. TRBV21-1 is labeled a pseudogene. The CDR3 loop spans 15 amino acids. The CDR3 is CASSKVAGPQETQYF. The CDR3 coding sequence is TGTGCCAGCAGCAAAGTTGCAGGACCCCAAGAGACCCAGTACTTC.

Comment on this clone: The same CDR3 is also encoded by other DNA sequences in this sample. The chain has TRBV7-2 and TRBJ1-5; TRBD1 is a possible D gene (6 bases). Germline V gives CDR1 SGHTA, CDR2 FQGNSA. Between the trimmed V and J ends, which lost 2 bases and 5 bases, there was a span of 7 bases. The CDR3 runs 13 residues. The CDR3 DNA follows: TGTGCCAGCAGCTTAAGGGGGGATCAGCCCCAGCATTTT. Amino acids: CASSLRGDQPQHF.

The rearrangement links TRBV11-1 to TRBJ2-7, with no clear D. The CDR3 is 11 amino acids. Trimming removed 3 bases from V and 3 bases from J, with 3 bases in between. CDR1 SGHAT and CDR2 FQDESV come from the germline V gene (reference sequence). CDR3 sequence reads: CASSFDYEQYF. The CDR3 nucleotides read TGTGCCAGCAGCTTTGACTACGAGCAGTACTTC.

V usage is TRBV5-1 and J usage is TRBJ2-3; 7 bases are shared with TRBD1. The germline V gene has CDR1 SGHRS and CDR2 YFSETQ. Trimming at V came to 4 bases and at J to 3 bases, leaving 11 bases not matched to a gene. This CDR3 has 16 amino acids. CDR3 sequence reads: CASSPTERQGTDTQYF. As DNA, the CDR3 is TGCGCCAGCAGCCCAACAGAGCGACAGGGTACAGATACGCAGTATTTT.

The rearrangement joins TRBV5-1 to TRBJ2-3; TRBD2 agrees at 7 bases. Germline loops: CDR1 SGHRS, CDR2 YFSETQ. Unmatched junction bases numbered 3, after V lost 4 bases and J lost 1 base. This CDR3 spans 14 amino acids. The chain's CDR3 is CASSPLAGTDTQYF. The DNA for the CDR3 is TGCGCCAGCAGCCCTCTAGCGGGCACAGATACGCAGTATTTT.

The rearrangement links TRBV19 to TRBJ2-1, with 16 bases matching TRBD2. J was trimmed by 1 base and V by 4 bases; bases with no gene match: 7. This CDR3 comprises 19 residues. Germline-derived CDR1 and CDR2 are LNHDA and SQIVND (reference sequence). CDR3 nucleotide sequence: TGTGCCAGTAGTAGCCCGGGACTAGCGGGAGGGCCATCCTACAATGAGCAGTTCTTC. The encoded protein is CASSSPGLAGGPSYNEQFF.

The chain combines TRBV5-4 with TRBJ2-3; TRBD2 is a possible D gene (6 bases). Germline V gives CDR1 SGHNT, CDR2 YYREEE (reference sequence). The V end was cut by 2 bases, the J end by 0 bases, with 10 bases between. This CDR3 has 15 amino acids. Written as DNA, the CDR3 is TGTGCCAGCAGCTTCGGCGGGATAAGCACAGATACGCAGTATTTT. Translated: CASSFGGISTDTQYF.

This clone was seen a few times. The rearrangement uses TRBV12-3 or TRBV12-4 and TRBJ1-2; D gene uncertain. V shed 5 bases and J shed 4 bases, with 8 bases lying between them. This CDR3 contains 12 residues. The CDR3, as DNA: TGTGCCAGCAGTGAGAGGGCCTATGGCTACACCTTC. It yields the protein CASSERAYGYTF.

J is TRBJ2-7 and V is TRBV29-1, with D perhaps TRBD1 (8 bases). This CDR3 is 14 amino acids long. Germline values: CDR1 SQVTM, CDR2 ANQGSEA. Trimming shortened V by 7 bases and J by 0 bases, and 16 bases separated the two germline ends. This CDR3 reads CSAKRDRSSYEQYF. CDR3 nucleotides: TGCAGCGCAAAGCGGGACAGGAGCTCCTACGAGCAGTACTTC.

This chain joins TRBV5-1 and TRBJ2-7, with a tentative D call TRBD1 (6 bases). The CDR3 sequence is 14 residues long. Germline lookup yields CDR1 SGHRS and CDR2 YFSETQ. V lost 4 bases, J lost 2 bases, and 13 bases lay in between. As DNA, the CDR3 is TGCGCCAGCAGCCTTTTACAGGGCGCCTACGAGCAGTACTTC. Amino acids: CASSLLQGAYEQYF.

The chain has TRBV19 and TRBJ1-4; D is perhaps TRBD1 (5 bases). Germline assignment: CDR1 LNHDA and CDR2 SQIVND (reference sequence). The CDR3 runs to 14 residues. Trimming took 6 bases from V and 10 from J, leaving 18 bases between them. The CDR3 sequence is CASSEQATRGKLFF. CDR3 coding DNA: TGTGCCAGTAGCGAACAGGCGACAAGAGGAAAACTGTTTTTT.

This chain uses TRBV5-1 with TRBJ2-7, with TRBD1 matching 8 bases. The germline V gene has CDR1 SGHRS and CDR2 YFSETQ. This CDR3 region has 15 residues. V lost 4 bases, J lost 0 bases, and 6 bases stayed unmatched. In DNA, the CDR3 is TGCGCCAGCAGCATGACCGGGACAGGCTCCTACGAGCAGTACTTC. It translates to CASSMTGTGSYEQYF.

V and J are TRBV28 and TRBJ2-6; no clear D gene. V lost 4 bases and J 0 bases, leaving 13 bases between the germline ends. The CDR3 spans 17 residues. CDR1 is MDHEN and CDR2 is SYDVKM in the germline V gene. The CDR3 sequence: CASSSLGRFSGANVLTF. The CDR3 DNA reads as TGTGCCAGCAGTTCCCTTGGGCGGTTCTCTGGGGCCAACGTCCTGACTTTC.

This chain connects TRBV5-5 to TRBJ2-1; D gene unclear. The CDR3 consists of 14 residues. Trimming removed 4 bases at V and 3 bases at J, with 11 bases between. Germline-derived CDR1 and CDR2 are SGHKS and YYEKEE (reference sequence). The DNA of the CDR3 is TGTGCCAGCAGCCCACCGACCGTCTACAATGAGCAGTTCTTC. Translated, it gives CASSPPTVYNEQFF.

This clone was detected once. The rearrangement uses TRBV7-2 and TRBJ1-6; TRBD1 matches at 7 bases. This CDR3 is 15 amino acids long. CDR1 and CDR2 from the germline V gene are SGHTA and FQGNSA. The V and J ends lost 5 bases and 5 bases, in that order; junction bases with no gene match: 6. The CDR3 spells CASSTTGVHNSPLHF. The CDR3 nucleotides read TGTGCCAGCAGCACTACAGGGGTCCATAATTCACCCCTCCACTTT.

This sequence joins TRBV13 and TRBJ2-2; possibly TRBD1 or TRBD2 for D (5 bases each). Trimming removed 2 bases from V and 6 bases from J, with 10 bases in between. Germline CDR1 reads PRHDT; CDR2 reads FYEKMQ (reference sequence). CDR3 size: 14 residues. In DNA form, the CDR3 reads TGTGCCAGCAGCTTATACGGGGCGCCCGGGGAGCTGTTTTTT. This translates into CASSLYGAPGELFF.

This clone was counted a single time. The chain joins TRBV28 to TRBJ2-7, with 8 bases aligning to TRBD1. J was trimmed by 2 bases and V by 5 bases; bases with no gene match: 8. CDR1 MDHEN and CDR2 SYDVKM come from the germline V gene. The CDR3 has 15 amino acids. In nucleotides, the CDR3 is TGTGCCAGCAGTCTATTGACAGGGGATACCTACGAGCAGTACTTC. The encoded protein is CASSLLTGDTYEQYF.